The 23 T cell receptor beta chains presented below share a single source sample, sequenced in a study of T cells in Graves' hyperthyroidism and ophthalmopathy (dated by TCRdb to between 2018 and 2021). The library was built by means of multiplex PCR. These reads were obtained on an Illumina HiSeq 2000. TCR beta CDR3 regions were amplified from RNA transcripts. A first-round RT-PCR of the TCR CDR3 used the HTBI primer set with the Qiagen OneStep RT-PCR kit. TCRdb's own reprocessing of the public reads used fastp at Q25 and MiXCR and kept productive beta chains. CDR3 protein duplicates are merged, each entry listing the most common genes and DNA. The sample table lists 800,000 or so distinct CDR3 sequences, roughly 40% of them with a count of one. The top ten clones comprise about 9% of the sample. The sequencing sample was made of blood. The receptors originated from a man aged 18 to 29 with Graves' hyperthyroidism.

This clonotype was seen many times. The chain has TRBV10-3 and TRBJ1-4, with 10 bases identical to TRBD1. The CDR3 is 14 amino acids. Germline trimming cut 8 bases from V and 8 bases from J; bases unmatched to any gene: 8. Germline CDR1 and CDR2: ENHRY and SYGVKD. The CDR3 DNA reads as TGTGCCATCTCCCCCGGGACAGGGGACGAAAAACTGTTTTTT. This sequence encodes CAISPGTGDEKLFF.

Comments on this clonotype: A read error may be the cause here, since a much bigger clone is one base away. V gene TRBV2 combines with J gene TRBJ1-2; D uncertain. The germline gives CDR1 SNHLY, CDR2 FYNNEI. V lost 3 bases and J 0 bases, leaving 14 bases between the germline ends. CDR3 length equals 16 residues. The CDR3 is CASSEELVSTNYGYTF. The CDR3 DNA follows: TGTGCCAGCAGTGAGGAATTGGTCAGTACTAACTATGGCTACACCTTC. Drawing the rest from reference TRBV2 and TRBJ1-2, the complete variable domain is EPEVTQTPSHQVTQMGQEVILRCVPISNHLYFYWYRQILGQKVEFLVSFYNNEISEKSEIFDDQFSVERPDGSNFTLKIRSTKLEDSAMYFCASSEELVSTNYGYTFGSGTRLTVV.

The rearrangement uses TRBV11-2 and TRBJ2-7; 12 nucleotides agree with TRBD1. Germline V gives CDR1 SGHAT, CDR2 FQNNGV. This CDR3 is 15 amino acids long. V gave up 5 bases and J gave up 9 bases; unmatched junction bases: 11. CDR3 amino acids: CASSVEGQGALGQYF. The CDR3 region has the DNA TGTGCCAGCAGCGTTGAGGGACAGGGGGCTCTGGGGCAGTACTTC.

This chain uses TRBV5-8 with TRBJ1-6, with 8 bases aligning to TRBD1. Germline-derived CDR1 and CDR2 are SGHTS and YDEGEE. The CDR3 covers 15 residues. Losses at the gene ends were 0 bases for V and 10 bases for J; bases not matched to a gene: 6. Written as DNA, the CDR3 is TGTGCCAGCAGCTTGGTTCAGGGGGCTAAATCACCCCTCCACTTT. Its protein product is CASSLVQGAKSPLHF.

This clonotype has just one count. This chain links TRBV20-1 with TRBJ2-7; 7 nucleotides align to TRBD1. After removal of 2 bases from V and 1 base from J, the junction contained 14 bases not matched to a gene. Germline V gene sequence: CDR1 DFQATT, CDR2 SNEGSKA (reference sequence). The CDR3 totals 17 residues. CDR3 bases: TGCAGTGCTAGAAACCTGCAGGGGGTCGGGGCGTCCTACGAGCAGTACTTC. Translating it yields CSARNLQGVGASYEQYF.

The rearrangement joins TRBV7-9 to TRBJ1-1; D is unresolved. Germline CDR1 SEHNR, CDR2 FQNEAQ (reference sequence). The CDR3 is 13 amino acids. Trimming removed 4 bases from V and 4 bases from J, with 10 bases in between. CDR3 sequence: CASSSVVATEAFF. The DNA of the CDR3 is TGTGCCAGCAGCTCAGTGGTGGCCACTGAAGCTTTCTTT.

This clonotype was observed a handful of times. V usage is TRBV12-3 or TRBV12-4 and J usage is TRBJ1-1, with TRBD1 matching 10 bases. J lost 5 bases, V lost 6 bases, and 9 bases had no gene match. CDR3 length equals 15 residues. CDR3 region: CASSGLRTGGTEAFF. CDR3 in DNA: TGTGCCAGCAGCGGACTCCGGACAGGGGGGACTGAAGCTTTCTTT.

The V gene is TRBV10-2, the J gene TRBJ2-7; the D is unclear. Trimming removed 2 bases at V and 5 bases at J, with 10 bases between. Germline CDR1 is WSHSY and CDR2 is SAAADI. The CDR3 totals 13 residues. Here the CDR3 DNA reads TGCGCCAGCAGTGAGCATGTTAGTAACGAGCAGTACTTC. Its protein product is CASSEHVSNEQYF.

This clonotype occurred many times. The chain combines TRBV19 with TRBJ1-2, with D possibly TRBD1 on 5 matching bases. The CDR3 sequence is 15 residues long. Trimming took off 7 bases at V and 0 bases at J, with 15 bases between the two ends. In germline, CDR1 is LNHDA, CDR2 SQIVND (reference sequence). CDR3: CASTGTGATNYGYTF. Here the CDR3 DNA reads TGTGCCAGTACAGGCACCGGGGCGACTAACTATGGCTACACCTTC.

As for this clonotype: Without the conserved terminal phenylalanine or tryptophan, this CDR3 likely stems from a read error. V usage is TRBV7-3 and J usage is TRBJ1-1; D gene unclear. Germline-derived CDR1 and CDR2 are SGHTA and FQGTGA. CDR3 size: 13 residues. V lost 5 bases and J 0 bases, leaving 7 bases between the germline ends. CDR3 protein: CASSLAMNTEAFS. As DNA, the CDR3 is TGTGCCAGCAGCCTTGCCATGAACACTGAAGCTTTCTCT.

This clonotype was observed at least ten times. V is TRBV29-1 and J is TRBJ2-5; 10 bases match TRBD1. The length of the CDR3 is 13 residues. Germline V gives CDR1 SQVTM, CDR2 ANQGSEA. After removal of 7 bases from V and 4 bases from J, the junction contained 6 bases not matched to a gene. DNA for the CDR3: TGCAGCGGGGACAGGGGAGGTCGAGAGACCCAGTACTTC. This translates into CSGDRGGRETQYF.

This clonotype was seen ten or more times. This chain connects TRBV2 to TRBJ2-5; D might be TRBD1 or TRBD2, each matching 5 bases. The V gene lost 7 bases and the J gene lost 2 bases, with 17 bases spanning the gap. The CDR3 length is 15 residues. Germline values: CDR1 SNHLY, CDR2 FYNNEI. The CDR3 sequence: CASILGPLLQETQYF. As DNA, the CDR3 is TGTGCCAGCATTCTGGGACCACTCCTTCAAGAGACCCAGTACTTC.

The J gene is TRBJ1-3, the V gene TRBV20-1; D is possibly TRBD1 (5 bases). Germline CDR1 reads DFQATT; CDR2 reads SNEGSKA (reference sequence). Between the trimmed V and J ends, which lost 0 bases and 5 bases, there was a span of 11 bases. The CDR3 contains 14 residues. The CDR3 reads CSARDGGGRNTIYF. The CDR3 DNA reads as TGCAGTGCTAGAGATGGGGGGGGGAGAAACACCATATATTTT.

This clonotype was seen a handful of times. The genes are TRBV7-8 and TRBJ1-1; a weak D match, TRBD1 (6 bases). V dropped 6 bases and J dropped 5 bases, with 19 bases sitting between them. CDR3 length: 15 residues. Germline loops: CDR1 SGHVS, CDR2 FQNEAQ. CDR3 in DNA: TGTGCCAGCAGGCGGACAGTGGTGACTGAGACTGAAGCTTTCTTT. Protein product: CASRRTVVTETEAFF.

As for this clonotype: Possible read error: a much larger clone is one base away. The chain combines TRBV10-3 with TRBJ2-2, with D perhaps TRBD1 (5 bases). V lost 4 bases and J lost 5, with 11 bases in between. The CDR3 spans 14 residues. Germline V gene lookup returns CDR1 ENHRY and CDR2 SYGVKD. The CDR3 nucleotides are TGTGCCATCAGTGCGGCAGGGCGGACCGGGGAGCTGTTTTTT. This sequence encodes CAISAAGRTGELFF.

This clonotype was seen ten or more times. The chain joins TRBV29-1 to TRBJ1-1; the D is unclear. In germline, CDR1 is SQVTM, CDR2 ANQGSEA. This CDR3 has 11 residues. V dropped 4 bases and J dropped 4 bases, with 7 bases sitting between them. Written as DNA, the CDR3 is TGCAGCGTTGTGTCGGGCACTGAAGCTTTCTTT. It translates to CSVVSGTEAFF.

The rearrangement links TRBV2 to TRBJ1-2; D is possibly TRBD1 (5 bases). This CDR3 has 12 amino acids. With 8 bases removed from V and 2 bases from J, the gap between germline ends came to 9 bases. Germline values: CDR1 SNHLY, CDR2 FYNNEI. The CDR3, as DNA: TGTGCCAGCCTGGGGGGGAACTATGGCTACACCTTC. This encodes CASLGGNYGYTF.

In this sample, this clonotype turned up many times. This chain connects TRBV5-1 to TRBJ1-2, with D unclear. Germline V lookup: CDR1 SGHRS, CDR2 YFSETQ. V was shortened by 0 bases and J by 1 base, with 7 bases between the two germline ends. The CDR3 has 14 amino acids. DNA for the CDR3: TGCGCCAGCAGCTTGGAAAGAGTTAACTATGGCTACACCTTC. Translating gives CASSLERVNYGYTF.

This clonotype was observed at least ten times. V is TRBV7-2 and J is TRBJ1-3; no firm D call. Germline V gene sequence: CDR1 SGHTA, CDR2 FQGNSA. This CDR3 spans 13 amino acids. V gave up 5 bases and J gave up 7 bases, with 12 bases separating them. CDR3 DNA: TGTGCCAGCAGCCCCGACACCTGGAACACCATATATTTT. Residues: CASSPDTWNTIYF.

The CDR3, as DNA: TGTGCCAGCAGTGAAAAGAGGACAGGGGAAAAACTGTTTTTT. Protein product: CASSEKRTGEKLFF. The V and J genes are TRBV2 and TRBJ1-4, with TRBD1 identical over 8 bases. The CDR3 spans 14 residues. Trimming took 2 bases from V and 8 from J; bases not matched to a gene: 4. Germline V CDR1 and CDR2: SNHLY, FYNNEI.

This clonotype turned up a few times. The V gene is TRBV4-2, the J gene TRBJ1-5; D gene unclear. The CDR3 runs 16 residues. Germline V gene sequence: CDR1 LGHNA, CDR2 YNFKEQ. V gave up 1 base and J gave up 0 bases, with 10 bases separating them. Here the CDR3 DNA reads TGTGCCAGCAGCCAAGGCCCGGGAGCTAGCAATCAGCCCCAGCATTTT. Its protein is CASSQGPGASNQPQHF.

Many counts were recorded for this clonotype. J is TRBJ2-2 and V is TRBV19; tentative D call: TRBD1 (5 bases). This CDR3 region has 13 residues. CDR1 is LNHDA, CDR2 SQIVND, per germline (reference sequence). The V end lost 3 bases, the J end lost 12 bases, and 14 bases lay between the germline ends. CDR3 amino acids: CASSILQDEKLFF. The CDR3, as DNA: TGTGCCAGTAGTATCTTACAGGACGAAAAGCTGTTTTTT.

This clonotype was recorded at least ten times. The chain joins TRBV20-1 to TRBJ2-7; D not certain. Trimming cost V 3 bases and J 2 bases, with 11 bases left between them. Germline lookup yields CDR1 DFQATT and CDR2 SNEGSKA (reference sequence). The CDR3 is 13 amino acids. This CDR3 is CSASVGFAYEQYF. CDR3 in DNA: TGCAGTGCTAGTGTGGGGTTCGCCTACGAGCAGTACTTC.